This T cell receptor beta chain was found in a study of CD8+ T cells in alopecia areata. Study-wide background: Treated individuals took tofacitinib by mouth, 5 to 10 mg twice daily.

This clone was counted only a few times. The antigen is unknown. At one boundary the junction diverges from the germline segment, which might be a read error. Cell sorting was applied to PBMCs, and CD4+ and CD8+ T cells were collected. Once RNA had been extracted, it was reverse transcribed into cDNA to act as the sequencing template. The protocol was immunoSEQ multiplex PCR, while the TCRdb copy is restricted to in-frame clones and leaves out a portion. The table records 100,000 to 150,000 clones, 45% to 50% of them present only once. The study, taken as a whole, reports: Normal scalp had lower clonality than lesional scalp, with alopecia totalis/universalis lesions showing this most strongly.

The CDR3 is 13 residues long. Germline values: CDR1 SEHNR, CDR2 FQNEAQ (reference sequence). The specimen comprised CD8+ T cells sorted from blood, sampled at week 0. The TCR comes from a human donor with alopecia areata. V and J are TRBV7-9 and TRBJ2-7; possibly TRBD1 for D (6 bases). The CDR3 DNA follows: TGTGCCAGCAGCTTAGCGAGGGGGAAGGGGCAGGACTTC. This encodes CASSLARGKGQDF.